Below, 13 T cell receptor beta chains from the same sample are listed, as sequenced in a study of T cell repertoires in cytomegalovirus infection. TCRdb redid the calling of the reads with MiXCR, one entry per CDR3 protein. The table includes around 120,000 distinct CDR3 sequences, approximately 9.2% detected once. The sequencing sample was made of PBMCs. Source of these receptors: a human donor in good health (CMV status not recorded). Some clones in this sample may be carry-over from other donors' samples.

In its sample, this clonotype was seen a few times. V usage is TRBV5-1 and J usage is TRBJ2-1, with 7 bases that match TRBD2. This CDR3 contains 16 residues. CDR1 and CDR2 (germline): SGHRS, YFSETQ. Trimming took 0 bases from V and 5 from J; bases not matched to a gene: 8. Here the CDR3 DNA reads TGCGCCAGCAGCTTGGATCCGGGGGGTCGCCACAATGAGCAGTTCTTC. This codes for CASSLDPGGRHNEQFF. The variable domain in full, completed from reference TRBV5-1 and TRBJ2-1, reads KAGVTQTPRYLIKTRGQQVTLSCSPISGHRSVSWYQQTPGQGLQFLFEYFSETQRNKGNFPGRFSGRQFSNSRSEMNVSTLELGDSALYLCASSLDPGGRHNEQFFGPGTRLTVL.

This clonotype was counted only a few times. The chain uses TRBV20-1 and TRBJ2-5, with 8 nucleotides matching TRBD2. V shed 2 bases and J 4 bases; nucleotides not matched to a gene: 0. The CDR3 is 12 amino acids. Germline V gene data show CDR1 as DFQATT and CDR2 as SNEGSKA (reference sequence). CDR3 sequence reads: CSARSGGETQYF. The CDR3 DNA reads TGCAGTGCTAGAAGCGGGGGAGAGACCCAGTACTTC.

This clonotype was observed many times. This chain connects TRBV28 to TRBJ2-3; 7 bases line up with TRBD1. Germline V gives CDR1 MDHEN, CDR2 SYDVKM. CDR3 size: 12 residues. The V segment lost 7 bases and the J segment 6 bases; nucleotides outside the gene matches: 4. The CDR3 DNA is TGTGCCAGCAAGGGGGCCAGGGATACGCAGTATTTT. It codes for CASKGARDTQYF.

This clonotype was recorded at least ten times. The rearrangement links TRBV29-1 to TRBJ1-2; 7 bases are a match to TRBD1. The CDR3 is 12 amino acids. The V and J ends lost 4 bases and 8 bases, in that order; junction bases with no gene match: 7. The germline V gene has CDR1 SQVTM and CDR2 ANQGSEA. CDR3 amino acids: CSVAMTGHGYTF. CDR3 nucleotide sequence: TGCAGCGTTGCAATGACAGGGCACGGCTACACCTTC.

Ten or more counts support this clonotype. The chain employs TRBV7-2 and TRBJ2-7; either TRBD1 or TRBD2 may supply D (5 bases each). Germline-derived CDR1 and CDR2 are SGHTA and FQGNSA. This CDR3 has 15 residues. V gave up 1 base and J gave up 1 base, with 11 bases separating them. As DNA, the CDR3 is TGTGCCAGCAGCTTAGGCCGGGACCCATCCTACGAGCAGTACTTC. It encodes CASSLGRDPSYEQYF.

Ten or more counts support this clonotype. The rearrangement uses TRBV2 and TRBJ1-2; tentative D call: TRBD1 (5 bases). The V end was cut by 3 bases, the J end by 2 bases, with 10 bases between. The germline V gene has CDR1 SNHLY and CDR2 FYNNEI. The CDR3 consists of 14 residues. The CDR3 DNA follows: TGTGCCAGCAGTGACAGGGCGGCCAACTATGGCTACACCTTC. Protein product: CASSDRAANYGYTF.

The chain links TRBV27 to TRBJ1-1; 9 nucleotides align to TRBD1. Germline V gene data show CDR1 as MNHEY and CDR2 as SMNVEV (reference sequence). CDR3 length equals 17 residues. V lost 3 bases to trimming and J lost 0 bases; unmatched junction nucleotides: 8. CDR3 region: CASSFLHRGPLNTEAFF. As DNA, the CDR3 is TGTGCCAGCAGTTTTCTTCACAGGGGGCCGTTGAACACTGAAGCTTTCTTT.

This clonotype was recorded many times. V and J are TRBV7-2 and TRBJ1-1, with TRBD1 as a possible D gene (5 bases). Per germline, CDR1 SGHTA and CDR2 FQGNSA. Between the trimmed V and J ends, which lost 5 bases and 1 base, there was a span of 11 bases. This CDR3 region has 14 residues. The CDR3 DNA sequence: TGTGCCAGCAGCCTCACAGGATGGAACACTGAAGCTTTCTTT. Translated, it gives CASSLTGWNTEAFF.

The V gene is TRBV20-1, the J gene TRBJ1-5, with TRBD1 matching 11 bases. Per germline, CDR1 DFQATT and CDR2 SNEGSKA (reference sequence). V dropped 3 bases and J dropped 4; count of bases not matched to a gene: 2. The CDR3 has 14 amino acids. The CDR3, as DNA: TGCAGTGCTAGGGGGACAGGGGGTAATCAGCCCCAGCATTTT. Translation gives CSARGTGGNQPQHF.

A few counts support this clonotype. This rearrangement joins TRBV2 to TRBJ1-5; D is uncertain. Trimming left V 4 bases short and J 0 bases short, with 10 bases between. From germline, CDR1 is SNHLY and CDR2 FYNNEI. This CDR3 is built from 15 residues. The CDR3, as DNA: TGTGCCAGCAGTGTCGGGCAGACTAGCAATCAGCCCCAGCATTTT. Protein: CASSVGQTSNQPQHF.

Many counts were recorded for this clonotype. V is TRBV7-3 and J is TRBJ1-3; tentatively, D is TRBD1 (5 bases). V was pared by 0 bases and J by 0 bases, with 9 bases between. This CDR3 region has 16 residues. Germline values: CDR1 SGHTA, CDR2 FQGTGA. The CDR3 DNA reads TGTGCCAGCAGCTTAACCGGGACCTTCTCTGGAAACACCATATATTTT. It translates to CASSLTGTFSGNTIYF.

The chain combines TRBV5-1 with TRBJ2-5; D unclear. Trimming removed 2 bases at V and 7 bases at J, with 15 bases between. Germline CDR1 SGHRS, CDR2 YFSETQ. The CDR3 sequence is 14 residues long. The CDR3 region has the DNA TGCGCCAGCAGCTTACCCGACAACTTCTGGACCCAGTACTTC. The encoded protein is CASSLPDNFWTQYF.

This clonotype was seen ten or more times. The chain uses TRBV4-1 and TRBJ2-7; possibly TRBD1 for D (5 bases). The CDR3 extends over 12 amino acids. V was trimmed by 3 bases and J by 6 bases, leaving 9 bases between them. The germline V gene encodes CDR1 MGHRA and CDR2 YSYEKL. The CDR3 DNA reads as TGCGCCAGCAGCCATGACAGCCCCGAGCAGTACTTC. It specifies CASSHDSPEQYF.